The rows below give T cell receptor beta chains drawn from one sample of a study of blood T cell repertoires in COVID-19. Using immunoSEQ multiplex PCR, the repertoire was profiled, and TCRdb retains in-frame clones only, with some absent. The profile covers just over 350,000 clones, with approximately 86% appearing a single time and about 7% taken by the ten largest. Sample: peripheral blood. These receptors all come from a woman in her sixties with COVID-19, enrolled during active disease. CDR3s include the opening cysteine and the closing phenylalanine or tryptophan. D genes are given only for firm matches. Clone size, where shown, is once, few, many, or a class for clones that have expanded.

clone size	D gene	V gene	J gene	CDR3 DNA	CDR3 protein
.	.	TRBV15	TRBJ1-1	TGTGCCACCAGCGGGCCATTGGGGAACACTGAAGCTTTCTTT	CATSGPLGNTEAFF
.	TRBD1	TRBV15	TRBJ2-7	TGTGCCACCAACCCGGACTGGGGACAGGGGTTCGACGAGCAGTACTTC	CATNPDWGQGFDEQYF
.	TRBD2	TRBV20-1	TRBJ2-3	TGCAGTGCTAGTTCTGGGTTAGCGGGGGGGCTCGGCACAGATACGCAGTATTTT	CSASSGLAGGLGTDTQYF
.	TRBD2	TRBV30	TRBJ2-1	TGTGCCTGGAGGAGGACTAGCGGGGGGAACAATGAGCAGTTCTTC	CAWRRTSGGNNEQFF
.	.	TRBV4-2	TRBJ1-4	TGTGCCAGCAGCCAGAGGGGAGGGCCAACTAATGAAAAACTGTTTTTT	CASSQRGGPTNEKLFF
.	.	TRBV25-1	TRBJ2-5	TGTGCCAGCAGCCCCTTTGGGGGCTGGGAGACCCAGTACTTC	CASSPFGGWETQYF
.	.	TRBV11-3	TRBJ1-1	TGTGCCAGCAGGGCAGGTAGGCCTATGAACACTGAAGCTTTCTTT	CASRAGRPMNTEAFF
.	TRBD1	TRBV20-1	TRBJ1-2	TGCAGTGGAGACAGGGCTTCAGGCTACACCTTC	CSGDRASGYTF
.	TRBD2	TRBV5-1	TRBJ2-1	TGCGCCAGCAGCTCCCAAGCGGGGGGGTACAATGAGCAGTTCTTC	CASSSQAGGYNEQFF
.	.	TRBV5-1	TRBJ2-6	TGCGCCAGCAGCTTCACTCCCGGGTCGTTTACTTCCCACGTCCTGACTTTC	CASSFTPGSFTSHVLTF
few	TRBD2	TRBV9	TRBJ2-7	TGTGCCAGCAGCGGGGGACTAGCGGGGGCCCCTGGGTGGTACGAGCAGTACTTC	CASSGGLAGAPGWYEQYF
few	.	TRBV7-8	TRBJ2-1	TGTGCCAGCAGCTCGAACACTAGGAACAATGAGCAGTTCTTC	CASSSNTRNNEQFF
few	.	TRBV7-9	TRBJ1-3	TGTGCCAGCAGACCAAGGAGCTCCTCTGGAAACACCATATATTTT	CASRPRSSSGNTIYF
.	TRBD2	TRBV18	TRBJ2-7	TGTGCCAGCTCACCACCTCCAGGACTAGCGTCCTACGAGCAGTACTTC	CASSPPPGLASYEQYF
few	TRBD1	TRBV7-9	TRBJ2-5	TGTGCCAGCAGCTTGTCTGAAAGGGGGCATTGGGAGACCCAGTACTTC	CASSLSERGHWETQYF
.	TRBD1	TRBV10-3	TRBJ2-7	TGTGCCATCACCGGACAGGGGGGACAGGGCGAGCAGTACTTC	CAITGQGGQGEQYF
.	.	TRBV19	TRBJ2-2	TGTGCCAGTAGTGACTACAGGGACACCGGGGAGCTGTTTTTT	CASSDYRDTGELFF
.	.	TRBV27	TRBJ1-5	TGTGCCAGCAGTCCCGCCGGCAGGCGCGGCAATCAGCCCCAGCATTTT	CASSPAGRRGNQPQHF
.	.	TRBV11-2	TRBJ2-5	TGTGCCAGCAGCTTCGGGGGGCGGGGAGAGACCCAGTACTTC	CASSFGGRGETQYF
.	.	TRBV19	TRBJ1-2	TGTGCCAGTAGTATCCGACAGGACTATGGCTACACCTTC	CASSIRQDYGYTF
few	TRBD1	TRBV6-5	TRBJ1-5	TGTGCCAGCCGCGCCCCAGGGGGCGGCAATCAGCCCCAGCATTTT	CASRAPGGGNQPQHF
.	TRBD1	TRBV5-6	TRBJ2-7	TGTGCCAGCCGATACAGGGGAACCTACGAGCAGTACTTC	CASRYRGTYEQYF
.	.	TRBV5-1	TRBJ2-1	TGCGCCAGCAGCCTCCAGTGGGGGGTGGATGAGCAGTTCTTC	CASSLQWGVDEQFF
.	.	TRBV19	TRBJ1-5	TGTGCCAGTAGTATAGGGACAGCTAGCAATCAGCCCCAGCATTTT	CASSIGTASNQPQHF
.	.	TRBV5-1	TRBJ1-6	TGCGCCAGCAGCTTTGGGGCAGGGGATTCACCCCTCCACTTT	CASSFGAGDSPLHF
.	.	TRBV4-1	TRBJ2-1	TGCGCCAGCAGCCACCAAGGCGACAGTCTATCCGGAGAGCAGTTCTTC	CASSHQGDSLSGEQFF
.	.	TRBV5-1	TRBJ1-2	TGCGCCAGCAGCTCCGGTGGAGGGCCTACTAACTATGGCTACACCTTC	CASSSGGGPTNYGYTF
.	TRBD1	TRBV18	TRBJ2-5	TGTGCCAGCTCGGTTGGACAGGACCAAGAGACCCAGTACTTC	CASSVGQDQETQYF
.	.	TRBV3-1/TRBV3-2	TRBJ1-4	TGTGCCAGCAGCCAAGGTTCCGCTAATGAAAAACTGTTTTTT	CASSQGSANEKLFF
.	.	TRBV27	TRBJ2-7	TGTGCCAGCAGTGATCACAGAGACTCCCCGGGGGAGCAGTACTTC	CASSDHRDSPGEQYF
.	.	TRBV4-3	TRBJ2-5	TGCGCCAGCAGCCAAGAGGCGAGCGGCCAAGAGACCCAGTACTTC	CASSQEASGQETQYF
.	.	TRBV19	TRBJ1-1	TGTGCCACCACAGGGAGGGGGACTGAAGCTTTCTTT	CATTGRGTEAFF
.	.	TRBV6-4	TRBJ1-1	TGTGCCAGCAGCCGGGAAACAGGGCTAGTGAACACTGAAGCTTTCTTT	CASSRETGLVNTEAFF
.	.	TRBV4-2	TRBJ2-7	TGTGCCAGCAGCCAAGGCGCGGACTCCTACGAGCAGTACTTC	CASSQGADSYEQYF
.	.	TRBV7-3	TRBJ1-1	TGTGCCAGCAGCCCCGGCCCGGGGAACACTGAAGCTTTCTTT	CASSPGPGNTEAFF
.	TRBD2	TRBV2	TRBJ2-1	TGTGCCAGCAGTGACCCGGGGGGGTCCTACAATGAGCAGTTCTTC	CASSDPGGSYNEQFF
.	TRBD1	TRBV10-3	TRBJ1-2	TGTGCCATCACTCAAGACAGGGGGCTTGGTGGCTACACCTTC	CAITQDRGLGGYTF
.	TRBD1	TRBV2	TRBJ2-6	TGTGCCAGCAGTGCAGGACAGGTCTCTGGGGCCAACGTCCTGACTTTC	CASSAGQVSGANVLTF
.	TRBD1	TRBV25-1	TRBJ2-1	TGTGCCAGCAGTGTGGCAGGGGGCTATTGGAATGAGCAGTTCTTC	CASSVAGGYWNEQFF
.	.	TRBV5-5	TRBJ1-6	TGTGCCAGCAGCCCTGGACAGAAGGGACCGAATTCACCCCTCCACTTT	CASSPGQKGPNSPLHF
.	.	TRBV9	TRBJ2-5	TGTGCCAGCAGCGACCTAGGAGGGGGGGCCCAAGAGACCCAGTACTTC	CASSDLGGGAQETQYF
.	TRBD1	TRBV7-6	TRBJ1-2	TGTGCCAGCAGCTTACAGGGGGCTATGACTGGCTACACCTTC	CASSLQGAMTGYTF
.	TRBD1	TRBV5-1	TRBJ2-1	TGCGCCAGCAGCTCGCCGGGACAGGGCGTCAATGAGCAGTTCTTC	CASSSPGQGVNEQFF